This TCR beta chain was captured in a study of T-cell memory formation after mild COVID-19. Employing constant-segment primers, 5'RACE generated TCR alpha and TCR beta cDNA libraries bearing sample barcodes and UMIs. TCRdb reprocessed the 5' RACE reads with MiXCR, giving one entry per CDR3 protein. The sample carries 550,000 to 650,000 distinct CDR3 sequences, 15% to 20% recorded once. Concerning this clonotype itself: Its antigen is undetermined.

Whole-study results and caveats: Day 15 to 85 contractors were CD4/CD8 balanced; later expanders leaned CD4+.

The CDR3 length is 15 residues. V was trimmed by 4 bases and J by 7 bases, leaving 17 bases between them. From germline, CDR1 is LNHNV and CDR2 YYDKDF (reference sequence). This rearrangement joins TRBV15 to TRBJ2-1; D not resolved. The source material was PBMCs or a T cell subset sorted from them (not recorded which). This clonotype was obtained from an adult woman who had mild COVID-19 (a few samples of this study predate the infection). Cell type and time point are not known. CDR3 amino acids: CATSTEVWVGNEQFF. The CDR3 nucleotides are TGTGCCACCAGCACCGAAGTCTGGGTTGGAAATGAGCAGTTCTTC.